A selection of T cell receptor beta chains follows, all from one sample in a study of type 1 regulatory T cells. These receptors have no identified antigens. MiXCR, applied by TCRdb to the reads, yields one record per CDR3 protein. This table holds around 6,200 distinct CDR3 sequences, approximately 30% found once. Sequencing was carried out using cultured T cells, either the whole culture or a sorted T cell fraction (not recorded which). These receptors were taken from a human donor in good health. The CDR3 runs from the conserved cysteine through the conserved F or W. Each record gives: clone size, J gene, V gene, CDR3 protein. Rows give clone size only sometimes, using once, few, many, or a class for an expanded clone.

many	TRBJ1-3	TRBV4-3	CASSQDPRGSTIYF
medium-sized	TRBJ1-1	TRBV5-1	CASSLMGQKNTEAFF
medium-sized	TRBJ2-2	TRBV7-2	CASSFARNTGELFF
many	TRBJ2-1	TRBV27	CASSSPRTSGSNEQFF
medium-sized	TRBJ1-1	TRBV20-1	CSASWARTLAEAFF
-	TRBJ2-7	TRBV7-9	CASSSSGQSRYF
-	TRBJ2-5	TRBV7-7	CASSLVGGGETQYF
medium-sized	TRBJ2-1	TRBV4-1	CASSQIDMGFSYNEQFF
medium-sized	TRBJ2-5	TRBV5-1	CASSLVPGEWETQYF
many	TRBJ1-5	TRBV19	CASSLKRGGKKPQHF
medium-sized	TRBJ1-1	TRBV4-2	CASSHGLYTEAFF
-	TRBJ2-2	TRBV5-1	CASSGRVSGNTGELFF
many	TRBJ2-3	TRBV6-5	CASEAGLGGTDTQYF
-	TRBJ2-1	TRBV7-9	CARSPFYEQFF
medium-sized	TRBJ1-2	TRBV10-3	CAISVDLTRGGYTF
medium-sized	TRBJ2-1	TRBV24-1	CATSETEVLLNEQFF
medium-sized	TRBJ1-2	TRBV5-1	CASRDVQGEGYTF
-	TRBJ2-1	TRBV29-1	CSALGAGGLNEQFF
-	TRBJ2-5	TRBV5-1	CASRIGSVKGQETQYF
-	TRBJ1-5	TRBV18	CASSPTGSNQPRHF
medium-sized	TRBJ2-1	TRBV9	CASSVVAGVGEQFF
medium-sized	TRBJ2-3	TRBV5-1	CASGTGSTDTQYF
medium-sized	TRBJ1-5	TRBV5-1	CASSLGPGTGGGQPQHF
many	TRBJ2-5	TRBV20-1	CSARDRISGRARTQYF
medium-sized	TRBJ2-5	TRBV2	CASSRGRETQYF
many	TRBJ2-1	TRBV12-3/TRBV12-4	CASSFLAGGGNEQFF
many	TRBJ2-5	TRBV20-1	CSATNPGTAKETQYF
medium-sized	TRBJ2-1	TRBV5-1	CASSGGGGSYNEQFF
-	TRBJ2-7	TRBV6-1	CASSADRVSYEQYF
few	TRBJ2-2	TRBV9	CASRKTLANTGELFF
medium-sized	TRBJ1-2	TRBV7-2	CASSQGRSVLGYTF
-	TRBJ1-1	TRBV5-1	CASSLSVSNTEAFF
medium-sized	TRBJ2-1	TRBV5-6	CASTPGRGVYNEQFF
medium-sized	TRBJ1-2	TRBV28	CASSLSDSRNGYTF
medium-sized	TRBJ2-1	TRBV11-2	CASSYHLRLAGGSSYNEQFF
medium-sized	TRBJ1-2	TRBV15	CATSRDQTVERYGYTF
-	TRBJ2-7	TRBV5-1	CASSVTSGLYEQYF
many	TRBJ1-2	TRBV6-1	CASSEGTTAGYGYTF
medium-sized	TRBJ2-1	TRBV12-3/TRBV12-4	CASSPASSGRGREQFF
medium-sized	TRBJ2-3	TRBV12-3/TRBV12-4	CASSLTTGTDTQYF
many	TRBJ2-1	TRBV20-1	CSAPGTSGRYNEQFF
many	TRBJ1-1	TRBV5-1	CASGMAPGVNTEAFF
medium-sized	TRBJ2-3	TRBV20-1	CSAREIRLSTDTQYF
many	TRBJ2-3	TRBV7-2	CASSSPLRGDTQYF
-	TRBJ2-1	TRBV5-1	CASSSYIGGGDHEQFF
-	TRBJ1-4	TRBV9	CASSGPDATNEKLFF
medium-sized	TRBJ2-7	TRBV9	CASSGTWGGEQYF
-	TRBJ2-5	TRBV24-1	CASSLDSGAGQETQYF
medium-sized	TRBJ2-2	TRBV7-9	CASSLAGSGELFF
-	TRBJ1-2	TRBV20-1	CSAVGHRIYGYTF
few	TRBJ1-4	TRBV20-1	CSARDPMGSEKLFF
few	TRBJ2-3	TRBV15	CATSKGGNTDTQYF
medium-sized	TRBJ2-7	TRBV5-1	CASSPGTNPYEQYF
many	TRBJ2-2	TRBV28	CASSSFGSNTGELFF